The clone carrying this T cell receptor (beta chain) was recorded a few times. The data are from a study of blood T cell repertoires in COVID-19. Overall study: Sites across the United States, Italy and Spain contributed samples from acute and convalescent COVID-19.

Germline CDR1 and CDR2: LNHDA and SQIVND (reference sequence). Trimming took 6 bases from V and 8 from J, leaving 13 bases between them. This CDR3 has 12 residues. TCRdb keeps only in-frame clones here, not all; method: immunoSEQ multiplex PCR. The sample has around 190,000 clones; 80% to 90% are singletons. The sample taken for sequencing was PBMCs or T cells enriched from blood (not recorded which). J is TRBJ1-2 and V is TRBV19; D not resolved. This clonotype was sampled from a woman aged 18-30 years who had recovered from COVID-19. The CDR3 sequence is CASRASVGGYTF. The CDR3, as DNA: TGTGCCAGTAGGGCTAGCGTCGGAGGCTACACCTTC.